A single sample is the source of the 30 T cell receptor beta chains below, sequenced in a study of CD8 T cells in ankylosing spondylitis. MiXCR was run by TCRdb on the 5' RACE reads, yielding one entry per CDR3 protein. The sample lists 150,000 to 200,000 distinct CDR3 sequences, roughly 10% occurring once. Sample: blood, either unsorted or a sorted T cell fraction (not recorded which). Receptor source: a male donor with ankylosing spondylitis or in good health (not recorded which).

This chain connects TRBV7-9 to TRBJ2-7; the D call may be TRBD1 or TRBD2 (5 bases each). Germline CDR1 SEHNR, CDR2 FQNEAQ (reference sequence). This CDR3 region has 15 residues. V gave up 1 base and J gave up 1 base, with 11 bases separating them. This CDR3 reads CASSLVRDASYEQYF. The DNA for the CDR3 is TGTGCCAGCAGCTTAGTCCGGGACGCTTCCTACGAGCAGTACTTC. The variable domain in full, with the rest retrieved from reference TRBV7-9 and TRBJ2-7, is DTGVSQNPRHKITKRGQNVTFRCDPISEHNRLYWYRQTLGQGPEFLTYFQNEAQLEKSRLLSDRFSAERPKGSFSTLEIQRTEQGDSAMYLCASSLVRDASYEQYFGPGTRLTVT.

This clonotype was counted at least ten times. CDR3 DNA sequence: TGTGCCAGCATGGACACGGTGGTTAATGAAAAACTGTTTTTT. It codes for CASMDTVVNEKLFF. This rearrangement joins TRBV27 to TRBJ1-4, with D perhaps matching TRBD1 (5 bases). Germline loops: CDR1 MNHEY, CDR2 SMNVEV (reference sequence). Trimming took off 7 bases at V and 4 bases at J, with 13 bases between the two ends. The CDR3 runs to 14 residues.

This clonotype was seen many times. The rearrangement uses TRBV5-1 and TRBJ1-6; 7 bases are a match to TRBD1. This CDR3 has 15 amino acids. The junction had 5 bases not matched to a gene; V was cut back by 2 bases and J by 6 bases. Germline CDR1 reads SGHRS; CDR2 reads YFSETQ. CDR3 in amino acids: CASSFGQAFNSPLHF. The CDR3, as DNA: TGCGCCAGCAGCTTCGGACAGGCGTTTAATTCACCCCTCCACTTT.

This clonotype has ten or more counts. J is TRBJ1-5 and V is TRBV20-1; 11 nucleotides align to TRBD1. From germline, CDR1 is DFQATT and CDR2 SNEGSKA (reference sequence). The CDR3 spans 18 residues. V shed 5 bases and J 1 base; nucleotides not matched to a gene: 13. CDR3 residues: CSAPAGTGGLLSNQPQHF. The CDR3 nucleotides are TGCAGTGCTCCGGCGGGGACAGGGGGACTTTTGAGCAATCAGCCCCAGCATTTT.

This clonotype appeared many times. The V and J genes are TRBV20-1 and TRBJ2-5, with 10 bases fitting TRBD1. The J segment lost 6 bases and the V segment lost 6 bases, leaving 7 bases of the junction unmatched. In germline, CDR1 is DFQATT, CDR2 SNEGSKA (reference sequence). There are 13 residues in the CDR3. CDR3 sequence (DNA): TGCAGTGCCGAAGGGACAGGGGTAAAGACCCAGTACTTC. Protein product: CSAEGTGVKTQYF.

This clonotype has more than one count but fewer than ten. The genes are TRBV12-3 or TRBV12-4 and TRBJ1-4; 7 bases are a match to TRBD1. V lost 6 bases, J lost 8 bases, and 9 bases stayed unmatched. This CDR3 has 14 residues. CDR3: CASRPTGRGEKLFF. CDR3 sequence (DNA): TGTGCCAGCAGGCCGACAGGGAGGGGCGAAAAACTGTTTTTT.

Many counts were recorded for this clonotype. V gene TRBV12-3 or TRBV12-4 combines with J gene TRBJ2-7; 7 positions agree with TRBD1. V was clipped by 5 bases and J by 4 bases; unmatched bases: 8. This CDR3 has 14 amino acids. CDR3 DNA sequence: TGTGCCAGCAGTCCGTCCGGGACAGAGTACGAGCAGTACTTC. This codes for CASSPSGTEYEQYF.

There are a few counts of this clonotype. This CDR3 is CASSLTSGGPKIRYEQYF. CDR3 bases: TGCGCCAGCAGCTTGACGAGCGGGGGCCCGAAGATCCGGTACGAGCAGTACTTC. V and J are TRBV5-1 and TRBJ2-7, with TRBD2 identical over 8 bases. Trimming at V came to 1 base and at J to 4 bases, leaving 16 bases not matched to a gene. Germline V gene sequence: CDR1 SGHRS, CDR2 YFSETQ. There are 18 residues in the CDR3. Variable domain in full (rest from reference TRBV5-1 and TRBJ2-7): KAGVTQTPRYLIKTRGQQVTLSCSPISGHRSVSWYQQTPGQGLQFLFEYFSETQRNKGNFPGRFSGRQFSNSRSEMNVSTLELGDSALYLCASSLTSGGPKIRYEQYFGPGTRLTVT.

V is TRBV10-3 and J is TRBJ2-1, with TRBD2 matching 14 bases. The germline V gene has CDR1 ENHRY and CDR2 SYGVKD. Losses at the gene ends were 7 bases for V and 9 bases for J; bases not matched to a gene: 2. This CDR3 has 13 residues. The CDR3 DNA is TGTGCCATCAAAGGGACTAGCGGGGGTGAGCAGTTCTTC. It encodes CAIKGTSGGEQFF.

This clonotype was picked up many times. J is TRBJ2-7 and V is TRBV3-1; perhaps TRBD2 as D (5 bases). The CDR3 loop spans 16 amino acids. CDR1 LGHDT and CDR2 YNNKEL come from the germline V gene (reference sequence). Trimming shortened V by 3 bases and J by 7 bases, and 22 bases separated the two germline ends. The CDR3 sequence is CASSQRPGILVFEQYF. The CDR3 region has the DNA TGTGCCAGCAGCCAGAGGCCCGGGATCCTGGTTTTTGAGCAGTACTTC.

This clonotype came up many times. The J gene is TRBJ2-2, the V gene TRBV12-3 or TRBV12-4; 15 nucleotides align to TRBD2. V shed 6 bases and J 6 bases; nucleotides not matched to a gene: 5. The CDR3 is made up of 16 amino acids. The CDR3 region has the DNA TGTGCCAGCAGGCCTGGACTAGCGGGAGGGGCCGGGGAGCTGTTTTTT. As protein: CASRPGLAGGAGELFF.

As concerns this clonotype: A much bigger clone sits one base away, suggesting this may be a read error. V usage is TRBV20-1 and J usage is TRBJ1-5; no clear D gene. Germline CDR1 reads DFQATT; CDR2 reads SNEGSKA (reference sequence). The CDR3 contains 13 residues. Trimming shortened V by 5 bases and J by 7 bases, and 15 bases separated the two germline ends. The CDR3 loop reads CSAVHQVGQPQHF. The CDR3 bases are TGCAGTGCTGTCCACCAGGTTGGACAGCCCCAGCATTTT.

Ten or more counts support this clonotype. This rearrangement joins TRBV20-1 to TRBJ2-3, with TRBD2 identical over 7 bases. With V trimmed by 3 bases and J by 2 bases, 5 bases remained unmatched. This CDR3 contains 14 residues. Germline V lookup: CDR1 DFQATT, CDR2 SNEGSKA (reference sequence). The CDR3 DNA reads TGCAGTGCTAGGTTGGCGGGAGCCACAGATACGCAGTATTTT. It encodes CSARLAGATDTQYF.

This clonotype was seen repeatedly, ten times or more. The chain links TRBV20-1 to TRBJ1-3; 7 positions agree with TRBD1. CDR3 length: 16 residues. Per the germline V gene, CDR1 is DFQATT and CDR2 is SNEGSKA (reference sequence). V gave up 5 bases and J gave up 0 bases; unmatched junction bases: 10. The CDR3 sequence: CSAPSPAGGSGNTIYF. The CDR3 DNA reads as TGCAGTGCTCCTAGCCCAGCAGGGGGCTCTGGAAACACCATATATTTT.

The chain is built from TRBV12-3 or TRBV12-4 and TRBJ2-1, with D perhaps given as TRBD1 or TRBD2 (7 bases each). V lost 8 bases and J 7 bases, leaving 15 bases between the germline ends. This CDR3 contains 13 residues. CDR3: CASAGGAGNEQFF. As DNA, the CDR3 is TGTGCCAGCGCAGGGGGGGCGGGTAATGAGCAGTTCTTC.

The chain employs TRBV25-1 and TRBJ1-2; no reliable D call. The germline gives CDR1 MGHDK, CDR2 SYGVNS. This CDR3 has 12 residues. The V gene lost 4 bases and the J gene lost 0 bases, with 3 bases spanning the gap. CDR3 amino acids: CASSVTNYGYTF. In DNA, the CDR3 is TGTGCCAGCAGTGTAACTAACTATGGCTACACCTTC.

The chain links TRBV6-1 to TRBJ2-7; the match to TRBD1 covers 10 bases. The CDR3 has 14 amino acids. Germline CDR1 MNHNS, CDR2 SASEGT. CDR3 loop: CTTLSGTGAYEQYF. CDR3 bases: TGTACCACCCTCTCCGGGACAGGGGCCTACGAGCAGTACTTC.

The gene calls are TRBV27 and TRBJ2-7; D remains unclear. Germline CDR1 and CDR2: MNHEY and SMNVEV (reference sequence). This CDR3 contains 13 residues. V dropped 3 bases and J dropped 4 bases, with 10 bases sitting between them. The CDR3 sequence is CASSFRASYEQYF. The CDR3 DNA reads as TGTGCCAGCAGTTTCCGGGCATCGTACGAGCAGTACTTC.

Ten or more counts support this clonotype. A read error may produce the germline difference seen at one junction end. This sequence joins TRBV27 and TRBJ2-7; 9 nucleotides align to TRBD1. Germline V gives CDR1 MNHEY, CDR2 SMNVEV (reference sequence). The length of the CDR3 is 12 residues. DNA for the CDR3: TGTGCCAGCAGTCGCCGGACAGGGGTCATGAACTTC. Its protein is CASSRRTGVMNF.

This clonotype was observed many times. The chain joins TRBV12-3 or TRBV12-4 to TRBJ1-5; D might be TRBD1 (5 bases). This CDR3 has 13 amino acids. The V end was cut by 3 bases, the J end by 4 bases, with 7 bases between. The CDR3 is CASSFKGNQPQHF. CDR3 bases: TGTGCCAGCAGTTTTAAGGGGAATCAGCCCCAGCATTTT.

J is TRBJ2-2 and V is TRBV5-1; perhaps TRBD2 as D (5 bases). This CDR3 has 16 residues. Trimming stripped 2 bases from V and 7 bases from J, with 18 bases between. CDR1 SGHRS and CDR2 YFSETQ come from the germline V gene. This CDR3 is CASSLGTARRDGELFF. CDR3 sequence (DNA): TGCGCCAGCAGCTTAGGTACAGCGCGTCGGGACGGGGAGCTGTTTTTT.

This clonotype was seen repeatedly, ten times or more. The rearrangement uses TRBV5-1 and TRBJ1-2; D is uncertain. CDR1 SGHRS and CDR2 YFSETQ come from the germline V gene. V was shortened by 7 bases and J by 2 bases, with 15 bases between the two germline ends. The CDR3 has 14 residues. The CDR3 region is CASSPGTRNYGYTF. In nucleotides, the CDR3 is TGCGCCAGCTCCCCAGGAACGAGGAACTATGGCTACACCTTC. Drawing the rest from reference TRBV5-1 and TRBJ1-2, the complete variable domain is KAGVTQTPRYLIKTRGQQVTLSCSPISGHRSVSWYQQTPGQGLQFLFEYFSETQRNKGNFPGRFSGRQFSNSRSEMNVSTLELGDSALYLCASSPGTRNYGYTFGSGTRLTVV.

This clonotype has at least ten counts. V is TRBV5-1 and J is TRBJ2-5, with TRBD1 identical over 9 bases. Germline values: CDR1 SGHRS, CDR2 YFSETQ. Trimming cost V 4 bases and J 5 bases; bases outside gene matches: 6. The CDR3 is 14 residues long. CDR3 DNA sequence: TGCGCCAGCAGCGTCACAGGGGGCGGGGAGACCCAGTACTTC. Translated: CASSVTGGGETQYF.

V is TRBV18 and J is TRBJ1-1; 10 bases fit TRBD1. The CDR3 is 14 amino acids. J was trimmed by 1 base and V by 8 bases; bases with no gene match: 4. Looked up from germline, CDR1 is KGHSH and CDR2 is LQKENI. The CDR3 nucleotides are TGTGCCAGCCGACAGGGGGCCGGGAACACTGAAGCTTTCTTT. This encodes CASRQGAGNTEAFF.

The CDR3 DNA sequence: TGTGCCAGCAGCAGGGACCCCTCCAGGGAGCTGTTTTTT. Translation gives CASSRDPSRELFF. This sequence joins TRBV12-3 or TRBV12-4 and TRBJ2-2; D tentatively fits TRBD1 or TRBD2 (5 bases each). V lost 6 bases, J lost 9 bases, and 14 bases lay in between. This CDR3 is built from 13 residues.

In this sample, this clonotype turned up many times. The gene calls are TRBV5-1 and TRBJ2-2; 7 bases map to TRBD1. Germline loops: CDR1 SGHRS, CDR2 YFSETQ. This CDR3 has 15 residues. V gave up 4 bases and J gave up 5 bases; unmatched junction bases: 8. CDR3 sequence reads: CASSHDRAGTGELFF. As DNA, the CDR3 is TGCGCCAGCAGCCATGACAGGGCAGGAACCGGGGAGCTGTTTTTT.

With regard to this clonotype: A read error may produce the germline difference seen at one junction end. J is TRBJ2-1 and V is TRBV5-1, with TRBD2 matching 11 bases. CDR1 is SGHRS and CDR2 is YFSETQ in the germline V gene. The CDR3 extends over 20 amino acids. This CDR3 reads CASSLALTSGEAGTYNEQLF. CDR3 sequence (DNA): TGCGCCAGCAGCTTGGCCCTGACTAGCGGGGAAGCCGGAACCTACAATGAGCAGTTATTC. The complete variable domain, with remaining parts taken from reference TRBV5-1 and TRBJ2-1, reads KAGVTQTPRYLIKTRGQQVTLSCSPISGHRSVSWYQQTPGQGLQFLFEYFSETQRNKGNFPGRFSGRQFSNSRSEMNVSTLELGDSALYLCASSLALTSGEAGTYNEQLFGPGTRLTVL.

In this sample, this clonotype turned up many times. This chain uses TRBV12-3 or TRBV12-4 with TRBJ1-2, with 7 bases that match TRBD1. With V trimmed by 6 bases and J by 4 bases, 8 bases remained unmatched. The CDR3 contains 14 residues. The CDR3 sequence is CASRPGQRGYGYTF. The DNA of the CDR3 is TGTGCCAGCAGACCGGGACAGCGTGGCTATGGCTACACCTTC.

In this sample, this clonotype turned up many times. This sequence joins TRBV21-1 and TRBJ2-3; TRBD2 is taken as the D call from the table, unchecked against the DNA. TRBV21-1 is assigned pseudogene status. This CDR3 comprises 22 residues. CDR3: CASSTPNRLAGGSPRSADTQYF. CDR3 bases: TGTGCCAGCAGCACTCCCAATCGACTAGCGGGAGGGTCCCCCCGGTCGGCAGATACGCAGTATTTT.

The table lists this clonotype with many counts. V and J are TRBV20-1 and TRBJ2-1; unclear D gene. Germline CDR1 and CDR2: DFQATT and SNEGSKA (reference sequence). V dropped 2 bases and J dropped 2 bases, with 13 bases sitting between them. The CDR3 is made up of 15 amino acids. The CDR3 is CSARSLTAAYNEQFF. The CDR3 nucleotides are TGCAGTGCTAGATCTCTTACGGCAGCCTACAATGAGCAGTTCTTC.